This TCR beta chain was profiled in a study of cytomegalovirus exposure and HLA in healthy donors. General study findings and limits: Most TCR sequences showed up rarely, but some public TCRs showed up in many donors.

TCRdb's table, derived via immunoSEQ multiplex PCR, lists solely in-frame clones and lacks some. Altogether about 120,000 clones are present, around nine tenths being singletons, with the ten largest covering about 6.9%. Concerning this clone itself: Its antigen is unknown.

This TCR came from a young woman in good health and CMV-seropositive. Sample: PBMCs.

The CDR3 nucleotides are TGTGCCAGCAGTTACCGACTCACTCACACCGGGGAGCTGTTTTTT. Its protein product is CASSYRLTHTGELFF. The chain links TRBV6-6 to TRBJ2-2; unclear D gene. The germline V and J ends were trimmed by 2 bases and 3 bases, with 10 bases remaining between them. CDR1 and CDR2 from the germline V gene are MNHNY and SVGAGI (reference sequence). The CDR3 length is 15 residues.